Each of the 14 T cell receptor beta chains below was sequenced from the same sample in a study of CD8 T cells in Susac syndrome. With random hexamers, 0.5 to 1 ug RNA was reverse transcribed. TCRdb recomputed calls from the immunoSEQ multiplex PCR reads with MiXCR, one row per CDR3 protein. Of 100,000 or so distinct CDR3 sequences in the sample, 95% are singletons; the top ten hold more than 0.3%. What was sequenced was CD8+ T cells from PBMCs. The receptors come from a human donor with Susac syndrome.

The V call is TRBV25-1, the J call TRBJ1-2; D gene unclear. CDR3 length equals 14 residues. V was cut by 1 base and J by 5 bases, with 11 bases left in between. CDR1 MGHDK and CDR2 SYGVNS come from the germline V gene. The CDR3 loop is CASSESVTAYGYTF. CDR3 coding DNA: TGTGCCAGCAGTGAATCGGTGACGGCGTATGGCTACACCTTC.

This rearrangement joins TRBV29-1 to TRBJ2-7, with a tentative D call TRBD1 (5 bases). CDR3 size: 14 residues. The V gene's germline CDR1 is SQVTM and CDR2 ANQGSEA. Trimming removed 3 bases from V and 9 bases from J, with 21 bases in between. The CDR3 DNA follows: TGCAGCGTTGACGTCGGCAGGGCCGGTACCGCGCAGTACTTC. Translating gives CSVDVGRAGTAQYF.

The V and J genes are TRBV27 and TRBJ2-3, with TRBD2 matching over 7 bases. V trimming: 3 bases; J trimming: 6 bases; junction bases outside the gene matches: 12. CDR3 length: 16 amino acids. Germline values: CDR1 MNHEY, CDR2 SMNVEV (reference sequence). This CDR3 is CASSFSADGGKDTQYF. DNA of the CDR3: TGTGCCAGCAGTTTTTCGGCCGACGGGGGGAAGGATACGCAGTATTTT.

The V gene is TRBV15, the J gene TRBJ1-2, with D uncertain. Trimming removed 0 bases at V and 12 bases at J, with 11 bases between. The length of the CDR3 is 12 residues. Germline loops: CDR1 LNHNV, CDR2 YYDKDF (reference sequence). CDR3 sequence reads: CATSRDSSGDTF. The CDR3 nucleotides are TGTGCCACCAGCAGAGATTCCTCCGGGGACACCTTC. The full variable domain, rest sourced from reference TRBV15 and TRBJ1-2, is DAMVIQNPRYQVTQFGKPVTLSCSQTLNHNVMYWYQQKSSQAPKLLFHYYDKDFNNEADTPDNFQSRRPNTSFCFLDIRSPGLGDTAMYLCATSRDSSGDTFGSGTRLTVV.

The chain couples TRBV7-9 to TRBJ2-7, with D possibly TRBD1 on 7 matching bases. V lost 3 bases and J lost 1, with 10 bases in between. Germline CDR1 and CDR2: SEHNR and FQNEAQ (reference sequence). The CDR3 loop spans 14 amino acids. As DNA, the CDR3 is TGTGCCAGCAGCTTGTCAGGGGGGTCCTACGAGCAGTACTTC. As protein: CASSLSGGSYEQYF.

The DNA for the CDR3 is TGCAGCGCTTACGGGACAACCTACAATGAGCAGTTCTTC. As protein: CSAYGTTYNEQFF. The chain joins TRBV29-1 to TRBJ2-1; perhaps TRBD1 as D (6 bases). The CDR3 has 13 amino acids. V dropped 7 bases and J dropped 2 bases, with 12 bases sitting between them. Germline V gives CDR1 SQVTM, CDR2 ANQGSEA.

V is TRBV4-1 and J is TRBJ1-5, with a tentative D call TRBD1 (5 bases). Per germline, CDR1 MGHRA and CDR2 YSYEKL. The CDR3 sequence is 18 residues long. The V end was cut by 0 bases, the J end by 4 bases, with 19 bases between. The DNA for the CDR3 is TGCGCCAGCAGCCAAGATTTTTGGAGACAGACCCCTAATCAGCCCCAGCATTTT. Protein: CASSQDFWRQTPNQPQHF.

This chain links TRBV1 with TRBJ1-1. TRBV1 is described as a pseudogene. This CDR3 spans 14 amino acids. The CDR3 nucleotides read TGCACCAGCAGCCAATGGGGAGAAGAGACTGAAGCTTTCTTT. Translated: CTSSQWGEETEAFF.

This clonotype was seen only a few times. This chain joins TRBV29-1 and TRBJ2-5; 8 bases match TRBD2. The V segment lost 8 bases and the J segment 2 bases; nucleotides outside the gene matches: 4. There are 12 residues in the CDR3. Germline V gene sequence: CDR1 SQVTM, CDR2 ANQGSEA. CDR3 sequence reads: CSSGTRQETQYF. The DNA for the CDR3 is TGCAGCTCTGGGACTAGACAAGAGACCCAGTACTTC. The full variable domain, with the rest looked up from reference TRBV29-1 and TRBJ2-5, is SAVISQKPSRDICQRGTSLTIQCQVDSQVTMMFWYRQQPGQSLTLIATANQGSEATYESGFVIDKFPISRPNLTFSTLTVSNMSPEDSSIYLCSSGTRQETQYFGPGTRLLVL.

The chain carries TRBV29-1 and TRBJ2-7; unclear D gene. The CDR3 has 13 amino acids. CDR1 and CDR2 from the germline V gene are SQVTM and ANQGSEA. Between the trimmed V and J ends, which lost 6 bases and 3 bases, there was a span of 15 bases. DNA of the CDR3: TGCAGCGTGATTCCCCTAAAAAACTACGAGCAGTACTTC. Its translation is CSVIPLKNYEQYF.

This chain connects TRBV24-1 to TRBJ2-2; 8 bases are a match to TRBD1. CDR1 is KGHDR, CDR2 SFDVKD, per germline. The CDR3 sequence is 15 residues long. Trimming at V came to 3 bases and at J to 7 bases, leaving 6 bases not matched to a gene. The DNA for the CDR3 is TGTGCCACCAGTGATGGAGACAGGGGATTCGGGGAGCTGTTTTTT. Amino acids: CATSDGDRGFGELFF.

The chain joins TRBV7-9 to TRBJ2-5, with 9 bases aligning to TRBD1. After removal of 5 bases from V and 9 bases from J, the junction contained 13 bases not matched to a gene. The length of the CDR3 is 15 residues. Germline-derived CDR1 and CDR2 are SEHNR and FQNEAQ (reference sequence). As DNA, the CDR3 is TGTGCCAGCAGCCCCTTCTCCTACAGGGGGCAGGCCCAGTACTTC. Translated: CASSPFSYRGQAQYF.

Here the CDR3 reads CASSLGSRGGTEAFF. As DNA, the CDR3 is TGTGCCAGCAGCTTAGGAAGCAGGGGTGGGACTGAAGCTTTCTTT. The rearrangement links TRBV11-2 to TRBJ1-1; the D gene is possibly TRBD1 (6 bases). The CDR3 totals 15 residues. From germline, CDR1 is SGHAT and CDR2 FQNNGV. V was trimmed by 1 base and J by 5 bases, leaving 14 bases between them.

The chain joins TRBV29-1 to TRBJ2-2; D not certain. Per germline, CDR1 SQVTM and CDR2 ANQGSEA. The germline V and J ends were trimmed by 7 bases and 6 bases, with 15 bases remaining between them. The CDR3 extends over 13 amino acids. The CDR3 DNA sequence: TGCAGCGGGGCAGAGAGACGGGCCGGGGAGCTGTTTTTT. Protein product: CSGAERRAGELFF.